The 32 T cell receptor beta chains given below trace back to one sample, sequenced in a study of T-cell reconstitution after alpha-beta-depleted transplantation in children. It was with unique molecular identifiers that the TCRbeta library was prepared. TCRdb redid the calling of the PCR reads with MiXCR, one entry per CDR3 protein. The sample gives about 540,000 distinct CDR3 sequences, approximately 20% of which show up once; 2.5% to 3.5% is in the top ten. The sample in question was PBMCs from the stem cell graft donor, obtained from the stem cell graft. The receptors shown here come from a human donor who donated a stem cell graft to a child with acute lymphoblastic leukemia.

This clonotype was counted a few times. CDR3 DNA sequence: TGCGCCAGCGGAGCGGGAGGGGTCCCAGGGGAGACCCAGTACTTC. This codes for CASGAGGVPGETQYF. V usage is TRBV10-2 and J usage is TRBJ2-5; 10 bases fit TRBD2. With 8 bases clipped from V and 5 bases from J, the junction kept 11 bases outside the gene matches. CDR1 WSHSY and CDR2 SAAADI come from the germline V gene. This CDR3 has 15 residues.

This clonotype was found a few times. CDR3 nucleotide sequence: TGTGCCAGCAGCTTGAGAAGAAGGGAGGGGTTCGGTCAGCCCCAGCATTTT. It translates to CASSLRRREGFGQPQHF. This chain uses TRBV5-6 with TRBJ1-5; a possible D gene is TRBD1 (5 bases). The germline V gene has CDR1 SGHDT and CDR2 YYEEEE. The V end was cut by 1 base, the J end by 6 bases, with 20 bases between. The length of the CDR3 is 17 residues.

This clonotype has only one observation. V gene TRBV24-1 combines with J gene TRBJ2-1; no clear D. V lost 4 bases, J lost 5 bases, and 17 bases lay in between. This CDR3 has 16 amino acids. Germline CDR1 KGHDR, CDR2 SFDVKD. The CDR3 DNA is TGTGCCACCAGTGACGTCACACAAATAGGGAACAATGAGCAGTTCTTC. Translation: CATSDVTQIGNNEQFF.

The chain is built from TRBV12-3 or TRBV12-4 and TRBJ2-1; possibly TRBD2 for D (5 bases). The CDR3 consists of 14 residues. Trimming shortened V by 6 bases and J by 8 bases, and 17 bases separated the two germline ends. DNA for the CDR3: TGTGCCAGCAGCCCAGTTTACGGAGGTGATGAGCAGTTCTTC. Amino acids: CASSPVYGGDEQFF.

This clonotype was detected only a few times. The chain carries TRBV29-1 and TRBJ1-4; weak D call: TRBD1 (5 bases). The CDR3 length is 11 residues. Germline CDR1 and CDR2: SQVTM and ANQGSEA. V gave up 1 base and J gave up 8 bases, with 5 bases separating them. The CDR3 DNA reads TGCAGCGTTGAAGGGACAGAAAAACTGTTTTTT. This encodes CSVEGTEKLFF.

Written as DNA, the CDR3 is TGTGCCAGCAGCGCCTTACCAGGGGGGCTCTATGGCTACACCTTC. The encoded protein is CASSALPGGLYGYTF. This chain connects TRBV6-1 to TRBJ1-2; 7 bases align to TRBD1. The V gene end was trimmed by 6 bases and the J gene end by 4 bases; junction bases not matched to a gene: 11. Germline V gene lookup returns CDR1 MNHNS and CDR2 SASEGT. This CDR3 comprises 15 residues.

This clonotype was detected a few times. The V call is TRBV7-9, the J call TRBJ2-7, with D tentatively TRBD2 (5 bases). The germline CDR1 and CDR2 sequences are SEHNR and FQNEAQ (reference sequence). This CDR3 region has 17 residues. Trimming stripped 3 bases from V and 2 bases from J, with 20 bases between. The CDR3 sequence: CASSLGDYSLIPYEQYF. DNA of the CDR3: TGTGCCAGCAGCTTGGGCGACTACAGCCTTATTCCCTACGAGCAGTACTTC. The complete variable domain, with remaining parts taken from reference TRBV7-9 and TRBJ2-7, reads DTGVSQNPRHKITKRGQNVTFRCDPISEHNRLYWYRQTLGQGPEFLTYFQNEAQLEKSRLLSDRFSAERPKGSFSTLEIQRTEQGDSAMYLCASSLGDYSLIPYEQYFGPGTRLTVT.

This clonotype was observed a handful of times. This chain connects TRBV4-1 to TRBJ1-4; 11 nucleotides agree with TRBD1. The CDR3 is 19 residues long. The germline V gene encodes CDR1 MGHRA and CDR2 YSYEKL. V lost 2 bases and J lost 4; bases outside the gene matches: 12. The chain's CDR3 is CASSQLGGQGARGNEKLFF. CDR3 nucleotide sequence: TGCGCCAGCAGCCAACTCGGAGGACAGGGGGCGCGTGGTAATGAAAAACTGTTTTTT.

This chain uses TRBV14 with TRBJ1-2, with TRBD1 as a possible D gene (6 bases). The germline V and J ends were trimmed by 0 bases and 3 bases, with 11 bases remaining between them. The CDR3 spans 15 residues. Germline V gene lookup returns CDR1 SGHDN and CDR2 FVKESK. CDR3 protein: CASSQDFPGDYGYTF. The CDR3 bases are TGTGCCAGCAGCCAAGATTTTCCAGGGGACTATGGCTACACCTTC.

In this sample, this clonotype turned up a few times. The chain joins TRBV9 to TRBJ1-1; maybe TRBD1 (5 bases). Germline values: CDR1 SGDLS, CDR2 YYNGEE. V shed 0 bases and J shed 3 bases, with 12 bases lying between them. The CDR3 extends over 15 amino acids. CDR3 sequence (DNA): TGTGCCAGCAGCGTAGACGGCAGGGTCCACACTGAAGCTTTCTTT. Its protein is CASSVDGRVHTEAFF. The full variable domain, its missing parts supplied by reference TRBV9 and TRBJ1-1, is DSGVTQTPKHLITATGQRVTLRCSPRSGDLSVYWYQQSLDQGLQFLIQYYNGEERAKGNILERFSAQQFPDLHSELNLSSLELGDSALYFCASSVDGRVHTEAFFGQGTRLTVV.

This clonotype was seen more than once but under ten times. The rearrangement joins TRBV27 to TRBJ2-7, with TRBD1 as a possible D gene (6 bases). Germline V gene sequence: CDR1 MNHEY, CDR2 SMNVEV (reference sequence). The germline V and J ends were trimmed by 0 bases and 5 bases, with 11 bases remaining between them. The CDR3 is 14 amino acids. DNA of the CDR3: TGTGCCAGCAGTTTATCACCAGGGGCGGACGAGCAGTACTTC. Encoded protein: CASSLSPGADEQYF.

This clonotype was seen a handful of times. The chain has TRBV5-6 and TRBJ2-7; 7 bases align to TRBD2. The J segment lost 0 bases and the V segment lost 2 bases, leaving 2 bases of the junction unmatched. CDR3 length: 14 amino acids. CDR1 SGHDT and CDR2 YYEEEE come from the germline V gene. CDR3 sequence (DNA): TGTGCCAGCAGCTTTAGCGGGCGCTCCTACGAGCAGTACTTC. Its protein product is CASSFSGRSYEQYF.

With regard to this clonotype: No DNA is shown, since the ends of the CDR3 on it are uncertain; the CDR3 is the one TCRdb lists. CDR3 loop: CASSSSGSNQPQHF. The chain combines TRBV9 with TRBJ1-5. Germline loops: CDR1 SGDLS, CDR2 YYNGEE. The CDR3 is 14 amino acids long, termini counted.

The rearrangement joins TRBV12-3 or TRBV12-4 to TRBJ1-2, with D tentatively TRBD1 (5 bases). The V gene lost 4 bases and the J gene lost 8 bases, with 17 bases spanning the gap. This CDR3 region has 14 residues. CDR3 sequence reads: CASSSVQGLRGYTF. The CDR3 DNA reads TGTGCCAGCAGTTCGGTCCAGGGACTTAGGGGCTACACCTTC.

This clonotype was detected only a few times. The CDR3 here is CASSLDRDKVPYF. The CDR3 DNA follows: TGCGCCAGCAGCTTGGACAGGGATAAGGTACCGTACTTC. The chain combines TRBV5-1 with TRBJ2-7; perhaps TRBD1 as D (6 bases). This CDR3 region has 13 residues. Trimming cost V 0 bases and J 12 bases, with 16 bases left between them. Germline V lookup: CDR1 SGHRS, CDR2 YFSETQ.

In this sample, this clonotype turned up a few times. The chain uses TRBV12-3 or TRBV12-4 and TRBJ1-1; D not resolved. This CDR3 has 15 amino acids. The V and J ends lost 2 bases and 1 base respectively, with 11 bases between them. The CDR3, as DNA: TGTGCCAGCAGTTTAAACCAGTTAAAGAACACTGAAGCTTTCTTT. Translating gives CASSLNQLKNTEAFF.

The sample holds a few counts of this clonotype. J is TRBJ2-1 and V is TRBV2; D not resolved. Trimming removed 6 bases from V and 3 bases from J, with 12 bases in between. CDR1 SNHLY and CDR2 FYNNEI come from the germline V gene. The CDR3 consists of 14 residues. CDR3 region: CASRQTKGYNEQFF. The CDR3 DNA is TGTGCCAGCAGGCAGACAAAAGGCTACAATGAGCAGTTCTTC. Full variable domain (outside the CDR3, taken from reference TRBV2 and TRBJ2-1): EPEVTQTPSHQVTQMGQEVILRCVPISNHLYFYWYRQILGQKVEFLVSFYNNEISEKSEIFDDQFSVERPDGSNFTLKIRSTKLEDSAMYFCASRQTKGYNEQFFGPGTRLTVL.

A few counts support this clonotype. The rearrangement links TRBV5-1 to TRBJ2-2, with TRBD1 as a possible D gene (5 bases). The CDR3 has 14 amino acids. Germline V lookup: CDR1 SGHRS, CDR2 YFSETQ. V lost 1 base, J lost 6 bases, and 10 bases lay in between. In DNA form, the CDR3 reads TGCGCCAGCAGCTTGCAGGGATCGGCCGGGGAGCTGTTTTTT. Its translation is CASSLQGSAGELFF.

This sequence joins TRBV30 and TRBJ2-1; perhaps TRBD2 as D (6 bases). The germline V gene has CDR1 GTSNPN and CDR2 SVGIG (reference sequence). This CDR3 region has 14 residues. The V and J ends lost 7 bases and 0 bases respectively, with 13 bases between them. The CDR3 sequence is CAFQAGSSYNEQFF. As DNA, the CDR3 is TGTGCCTTTCAAGCGGGTAGCTCCTACAATGAGCAGTTCTTC. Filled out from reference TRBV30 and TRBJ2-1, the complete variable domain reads SQTIHQWPATLVQPVGSPLSLECTVEGTSNPNLYWYRQAAGRGLQLLFYSVGIGQISSEVPQNLSASRPQDRQFILSSKKLLLSDSGFYLCAFQAGSSYNEQFFGPGTRLTVL.

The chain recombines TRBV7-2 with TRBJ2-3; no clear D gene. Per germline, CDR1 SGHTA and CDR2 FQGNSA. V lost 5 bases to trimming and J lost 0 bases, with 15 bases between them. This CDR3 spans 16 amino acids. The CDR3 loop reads CASSIPLRASTDTQYF. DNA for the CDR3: TGTGCCAGCAGCATACCTCTCCGGGCTAGCACAGATACGCAGTATTTT.

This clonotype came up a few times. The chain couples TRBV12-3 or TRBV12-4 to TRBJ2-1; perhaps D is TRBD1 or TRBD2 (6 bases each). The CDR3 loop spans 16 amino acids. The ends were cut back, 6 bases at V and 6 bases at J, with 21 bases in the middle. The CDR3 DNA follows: TGTGCCAGCAGGGTGGGGGGCAGAGGGGCGCGCAATGAGCAGTTCTTC. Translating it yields CASRVGGRGARNEQFF.

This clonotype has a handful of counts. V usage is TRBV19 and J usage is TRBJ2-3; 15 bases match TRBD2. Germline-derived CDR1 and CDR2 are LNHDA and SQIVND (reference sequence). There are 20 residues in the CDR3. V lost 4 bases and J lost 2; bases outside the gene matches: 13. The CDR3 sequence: CASSRTSGRALTANTDTQYF. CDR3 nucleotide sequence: TGTGCCAGTAGTAGGACTAGCGGGAGGGCACTCACCGCGAACACAGATACGCAGTATTTT.

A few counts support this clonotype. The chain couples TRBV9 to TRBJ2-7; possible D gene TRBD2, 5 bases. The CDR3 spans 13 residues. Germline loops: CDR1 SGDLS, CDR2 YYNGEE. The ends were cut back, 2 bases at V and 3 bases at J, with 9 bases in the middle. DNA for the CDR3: TGTGCCAGCAGCGTGAGGGATAACTACGAGCAGTACTTC. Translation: CASSVRDNYEQYF.

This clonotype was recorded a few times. In DNA form, the CDR3 reads TGTGCCAGCAGCCCTTCGGGGGGGAATGAAAAACTGTTTTTT. Its translation is CASSPSGGNEKLFF. The chain is built from TRBV7-9 and TRBJ1-4, with D perhaps matching TRBD1 (5 bases). V dropped 5 bases and J dropped 5 bases, with 12 bases sitting between them. CDR1 and CDR2 (germline): SEHNR, FQNEAQ (reference sequence). There are 14 residues in the CDR3. Full variable domain (rest looked up from reference TRBV7-9 and TRBJ1-4): DTGVSQNPRHKITKRGQNVTFRCDPISEHNRLYWYRQTLGQGPEFLTYFQNEAQLEKSRLLSDRFSAERPKGSFSTLEIQRTEQGDSAMYLCASSPSGGNEKLFFGSGTQLSVL.

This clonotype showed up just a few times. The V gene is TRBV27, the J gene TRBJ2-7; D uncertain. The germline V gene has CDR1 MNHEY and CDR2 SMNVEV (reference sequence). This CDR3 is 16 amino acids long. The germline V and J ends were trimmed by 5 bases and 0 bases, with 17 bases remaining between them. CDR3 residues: CASSVSQRRNSYEQYF. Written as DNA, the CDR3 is TGTGCCAGCAGTGTCTCTCAACGCCGGAACTCCTACGAGCAGTACTTC.

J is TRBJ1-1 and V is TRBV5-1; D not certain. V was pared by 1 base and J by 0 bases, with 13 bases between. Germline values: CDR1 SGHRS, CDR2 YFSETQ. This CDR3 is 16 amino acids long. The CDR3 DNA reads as TGCGCCAGCAGCTTGTACCCTGACGACATGAACACTGAAGCTTTCTTT. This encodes CASSLYPDDMNTEAFF.

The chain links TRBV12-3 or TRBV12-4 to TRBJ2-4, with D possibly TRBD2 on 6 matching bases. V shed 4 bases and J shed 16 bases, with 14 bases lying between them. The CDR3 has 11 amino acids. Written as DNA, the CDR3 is TGTGCCAGCAGTTCTGAGGGAGGAGAATACTTC. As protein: CASSSEGGEYF.

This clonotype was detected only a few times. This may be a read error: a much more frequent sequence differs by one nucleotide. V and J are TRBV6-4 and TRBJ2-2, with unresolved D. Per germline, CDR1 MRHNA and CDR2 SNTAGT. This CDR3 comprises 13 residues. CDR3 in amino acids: CASSDSNPGELFF. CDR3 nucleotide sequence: TGTGCCAGCAGTGACTCGAACCCCGGGGAGCTGTTTTTT.

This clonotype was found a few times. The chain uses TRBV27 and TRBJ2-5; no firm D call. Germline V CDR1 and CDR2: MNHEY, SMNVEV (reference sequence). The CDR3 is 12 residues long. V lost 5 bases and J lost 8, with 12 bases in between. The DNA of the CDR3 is TGTGCCAGCAGTCCGACTGTTGGTACCCAGTACTTC. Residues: CASSPTVGTQYF.

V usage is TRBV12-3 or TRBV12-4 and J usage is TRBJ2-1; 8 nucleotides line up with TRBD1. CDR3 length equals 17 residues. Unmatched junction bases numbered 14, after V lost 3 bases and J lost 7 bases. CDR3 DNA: TGTGCCAGCAGTTTGGCCCGGACAGGGCGCCTTAGAAATGAGCAGTTCTTC. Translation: CASSLARTGRLRNEQFF.

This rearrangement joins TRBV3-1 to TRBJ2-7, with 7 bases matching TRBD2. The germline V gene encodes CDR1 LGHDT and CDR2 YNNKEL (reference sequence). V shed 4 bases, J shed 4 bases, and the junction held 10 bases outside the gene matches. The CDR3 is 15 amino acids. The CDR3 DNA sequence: TGTGCCAGCAGCCGGACCGGGACTACCCGTTACGAGCAGTACTTC. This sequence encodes CASSRTGTTRYEQYF.

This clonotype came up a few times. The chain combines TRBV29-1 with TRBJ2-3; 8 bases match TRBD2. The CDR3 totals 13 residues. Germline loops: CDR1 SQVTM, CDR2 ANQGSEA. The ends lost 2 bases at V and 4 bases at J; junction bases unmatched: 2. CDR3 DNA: TGCAGCGTTGAACGGGGGGGCGCAGATACGCAGTATTTT. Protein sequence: CSVERGGADTQYF.